This TCR beta chain was found in a study of T cell changes during pregnancy in multiple sclerosis. This CDR3 has 22 residues. Germline trimming cut 3 bases from V and 7 bases from J; bases unmatched to any gene: 27. Germline V gives CDR1 ENHRY, CDR2 SYGVKD. Profiling relied on immunoSEQ multiplex PCR, and the TCRdb table lists in-frame clones only, not all of them. Seen here are more than 65,000 clones, nearly 95% observed once, and the top ten hold more than 0.85%. This rearrangement joins TRBV10-3 to TRBJ2-5; the match to TRBD2 covers 12 bases. Sequencing used peripheral blood, obtained in the second trimester of pregnancy. This sequence originates from a female donor with multiple sclerosis, enrolled in a pregnancy study. The CDR3 loop is CAISEVDLTLNLAGGPGRTQYF. The CDR3 DNA reads as TGTGCCATCAGTGAAGTGGACCTGACACTCAATCTAGCGGGAGGGCCTGGGAGGACCCAGTACTTC.